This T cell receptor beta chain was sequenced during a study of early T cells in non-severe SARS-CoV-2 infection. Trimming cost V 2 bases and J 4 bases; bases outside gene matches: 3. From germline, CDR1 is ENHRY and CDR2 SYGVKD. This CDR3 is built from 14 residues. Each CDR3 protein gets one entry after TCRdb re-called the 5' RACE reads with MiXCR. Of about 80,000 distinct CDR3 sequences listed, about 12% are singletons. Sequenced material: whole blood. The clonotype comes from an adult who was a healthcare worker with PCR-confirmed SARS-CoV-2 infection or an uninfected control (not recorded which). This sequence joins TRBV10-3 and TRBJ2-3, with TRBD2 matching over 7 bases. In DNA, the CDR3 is TGTGCCATCAGTGAGCGCGGGAGCCCAGATACGCAGTATTTT. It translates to CAISERGSPDTQYF.